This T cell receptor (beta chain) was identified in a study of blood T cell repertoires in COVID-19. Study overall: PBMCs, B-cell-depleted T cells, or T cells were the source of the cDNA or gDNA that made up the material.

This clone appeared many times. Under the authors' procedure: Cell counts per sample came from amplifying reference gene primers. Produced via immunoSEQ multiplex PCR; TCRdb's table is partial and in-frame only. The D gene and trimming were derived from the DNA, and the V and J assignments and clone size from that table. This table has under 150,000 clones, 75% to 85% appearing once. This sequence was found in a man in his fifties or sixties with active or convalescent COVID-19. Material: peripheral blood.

Here the CDR3 DNA reads TGTGCCAGCTTCCCCGTGGCAGCGAGGGTGGCTGGAAACACCATATATTTT. It encodes CASFPVAARVAGNTIYF. The gene calls are TRBV2 and TRBJ1-3; the D is unclear. Germline lookup yields CDR1 SNHLY and CDR2 FYNNEI. The CDR3 length is 17 residues. V was shortened by 8 bases and J by 2 bases, with 22 bases between the two germline ends. Drawing the rest from reference TRBV2 and TRBJ1-3, the complete variable domain is EPEVTQTPSHQVTQMGQEVILRCVPISNHLYFYWYRQILGQKVEFLVSFYNNEISEKSEIFDDQFSVERPDGSNFTLKIRSTKLEDSAMYFCASFPVAARVAGNTIYFGEGSWLTVV.